These 2 T cell receptor beta chains were all obtained from the same sample, sequenced in a study of tumor-infiltrating lymphocytes in primary liver carcinoma. The input was approximately 0.45 ug total RNA; TCR beta cDNA was made from it with a constant-region primer. ARM-PCR, slightly modified, supplied the TCR beta libraries through three nested multiplex PCR rounds. With TRBV1-TRBV30 forward primers and a C-beta reverse primer, the first two PCR rounds were run for about 10 cycles each. Each CDR3 protein is one row after TCRdb ran MiXCR on the multiplex PCR reads. Found here are 55,000 to 65,000 distinct CDR3 sequences, just over 70% of them singletons; the top ten hold 57%. The roughly 17-31 mg bulk tissue piece was not sorted before simultaneous RNA and DNA extraction. Sequencing was performed on liver tumor tissue from sampling region 2. Subset of the sample: tumor region T2, inferior pole. All receptors derive from a man in his forties with primary liver carcinoma and hepatitis B virus infection.

Of note for this clonotype: An end of the junction differs from the germline gene, which may be a read error. This chain uses TRBV11-2 with TRBJ2-2, with D perhaps TRBD1 or TRBD2 (5 bases each). Per the germline V gene, CDR1 is SGHAT and CDR2 is FQNNGV. There are 15 residues in the CDR3. The CDR3 protein is CASSLAGSDTGEPVF. In DNA form, the CDR3 reads TGTGCCAGCAGCTTAGCGGGATCGGACACCGGGGAGCCGGTTTTT.

Comments on this clonotype: This CDR3 fails to terminate in the conserved phenylalanine or tryptophan, so it likely reflects a read error. Because the CDR3's place on the DNA is in doubt, the DNA is left out and the CDR3 is given as listed by TCRdb. This rearrangement joins TRBV11-2 to TRBJ2-7. The CDR3 is 14 residues long, counting both termini. Germline CDR1 is SGHAT and CDR2 is FQNNGV. This CDR3 is CTSSSNRNSYEQYY.